Sequencing of this T cell receptor (beta chain) was carried out in a study of vaccination effects on CD4 cells after COVID-19 (dated by TCRdb to the early 2020s). Study-wide context: Participants received two doses of either the BNT162b2 or the mRNA-1273 mRNA SARS-CoV-2 vaccine. The study compared SARS-CoV-2 spike-specific CD4+ TCR repertoires before and after mRNA vaccination in COVID-19 convalescent patients and infection-naive vaccine recipients. The full study included 9 to 10 COVID-19 convalescent patients and a few SARS-CoV-2-naive healthy vaccine recipients. In the study, cultures from other donors were sequenced using the Oncomine TCR Beta short-read assay on an Illumina iSeq 100.

Via the germline V gene, CDR1 is MGHRA and CDR2 YSYEKL. From cysteine to phenylalanine, the CDR3 is 14 amino acids long. CDR3 DNA is the only sequence kept; it has 42 bases, read in frame from the first base. V is reduced by 4 bases and J by 1 base, leaving a spacing of 7 bases between them. The ViraFEST assay stimulated PBMC with viral peptide pools and then used TCR sequencing to identify antigen-specific CD4+ T cell clonotypes by expansion. After around 11 days of culture, CD4+ T cells were isolated with the EasySep CD4+ T cell isolation kit. Healthy vaccine recipients had no prior SARS-CoV-2 infection, confirmed by negative nucleocapsid antibodies before and after vaccination. Approximately 2 million PBMC per well were cultured with 10 ug/ml peptides in IMDM containing around 5.3% human AB serum, 8.5 to 10 IU/ml IL-2 and gentamicin. On days 3 and 7, half of the culture medium was replaced with fresh IL-2-containing medium. Unless otherwise noted, each peptide stimulation condition was cultured in triplicate wells. Using Ficoll-Paque Plus gradient centrifugation, PBMC were separated from whole blood and then either used fresh or cryopreserved at -140C. The spike proteins of SARS-CoV-2 and of the common cold coronaviruses HCoV-NL63, HCoV-OC43 and HCoV-229E were spanned by overlapping peptide pools. The QIAamp micro DNA kit was used to extract genomic DNA from the cultured CD4+ T cells.

Library creation used the immunoSEQ multiplex PCR assay. DNA from the CD4+ T cells that had been cultured and isolated underwent TCR beta CDR3 sequencing. Concerning the study's data processing: Non-productive TCR sequences were discarded, and reads were trimmed to the CDR3 region, with only CDR3s of 7 or more amino acids retained. Antigen-specific clonotypes were identified with the MANAFEST web app by comparing expansion in peptide wells against reference cultures. To count as positive, a clone had to show expansion at FDR<0.05 compared with the reference and with all other wells, an odds ratio above 5, and a frequency above 0.1% in two replicate wells. A clonotype was defined as cross-reactive if the clonotype was significantly expanded both in SARS-CoV-2 spike wells and in at least one common cold coronavirus spike condition. CDR3 similarity was assessed by Levenshtein distance using the stringdist R package, and unrooted trees were constructed with ape in R 3.6.1. TCRdb carries this immuneACCESS record with in-frame sequences only. Its versions omit some clonotypes, under half of them owing to an unresolved V gene in the studies checked, with the rest unexplained. The V and J calls and clone size were taken over from that table, and D and trimming were inferred from the DNA. Here the sample has some 19,000 clones; 65% to 75% occur a single time. The ten largest clones add up to approximately 25% of the sample.

The research as a whole found: At late post-vaccination timepoints, both infection-induced and vaccine-induced clones showed marked clonal contraction, consistent with waning T cell responses. Among healthy vaccine recipients, nearly all vaccine-induced clones were SARS-CoV-2 mono-reactive, and only 1 of 255 was cross-reactive with common cold coronaviruses. Only a small number of convalescent patients were included, and no early post-infection timepoints were available, which limited the study.

This clone was detected a few times. This receptor's antigen is unknown. No base quality values were provided; no much bigger clone lies one nucleotide off. This TCR was sampled from a human donor who received a COVID-19 vaccine. This sequence uses TRBV4-1 and TRBJ2-2; no D gene is confidently identified. This specimen was CD4+ T cells from PBMCs cultured with HCoV-NL63 spike peptides, taken before COVID-19 vaccination. In light of the paper, this sample's cell subset or site label describes: HCoV-NL63 spike overlapping peptide pool stimulation. The nucleotides read TGCGCCAGCAGCCGAGTCGGGAACACCGGGGAGCTGTTTTTT. This is translated as CASSRVGNTGELFF.